Reported below is one T cell receptor beta chain. What it binds is unknown. Intraepithelial and lamina propria lymphocytes were freed from processed graft tissue. This entry comes from a study of graft-versus-host responses after intestinal transplantation. Study-wide background: Following induction with anti-thymocyte globulin, all recipients were given tacrolimus and steroids for two to three years. The study, taken as a whole, reports: Recipient marrow contained GvH clones, some of which appeared first in ileum or blood.

The repertoire was sequenced with immunoSEQ multiplex PCR; TCRdb's copy has only in-frame clones and lacks some. The sample holds approximately 60,000 clones, roughly nine tenths seen once. V lost 4 bases and J lost 2; bases outside the gene matches: 9. The CDR3 extends over 15 amino acids. The germline gives CDR1 SGHRS, CDR2 YFSETQ. The sample here was ileum tissue, taken 350 to 400 days after transplant. The TCR comes from a human patient who received an intestinal transplant, so some T cells may come from the graft donor. The genes are TRBV5-1 and TRBJ2-7; TRBD1 agrees at 7 bases. The CDR3 nucleotides read TGCGCCAGCAGCACAGAGGGGGCCGACGCCTACGAGCAGTACTTC. It specifies CASSTEGADAYEQYF. The whole variable domain, filled in from reference TRBV5-1 and TRBJ2-7, reads KAGVTQTPRYLIKTRGQQVTLSCSPISGHRSVSWYQQTPGQGLQFLFEYFSETQRNKGNFPGRFSGRQFSNSRSEMNVSTLELGDSALYLCASSTEGADAYEQYFGPGTRLTVT.